The 19 T cell receptor beta chains presented below share a single source sample, sequenced in a study of memory CD4+ T cells and cytomegalovirus serostatus. Profiled with immunoSEQ multiplex PCR; TCRdb holds only in-frame clones, not every one. The sample shows some 73,000 clones, around 80% of them seen only once. The sort gate was single viable CD3+CD4+CD8-CD45RO+ cells for memory CD4+ T cells. The sample taken for sequencing was memory CD4+ T cells from blood. All receptors derive from an adult in good health and CMV-seropositive.

This chain uses TRBV2 with TRBJ2-4; TRBD1 might be the D (5 bases). The germline CDR1 and CDR2 sequences are SNHLY and FYNNEI. V was trimmed by 5 bases and J by 8 bases, leaving 16 bases between them. The CDR3 is 14 residues long. The CDR3 region is CASSTGQGGDIQYF. As DNA, the CDR3 is TGTGCCAGCAGTACAGGTCAAGGTGGTGACATTCAGTACTTC. Together with reference TRBV2 and TRBJ2-4, the CDR3 gives the full variable domain: EPEVTQTPSHQVTQMGQEVILRCVPISNHLYFYWYRQILGQKVEFLVSFYNNEISEKSEIFDDQFSVERPDGSNFTLKIRSTKLEDSAMYFCASSTGQGGDIQYFGAGTRLSVL.

CDR3 bases: TGTGCCAGCAGGGCCGGGACTAACTATGGCTACACCTTC. It yields the protein CASRAGTNYGYTF. V is TRBV2 and J is TRBJ1-2; no firm D call. In germline, CDR1 is SNHLY, CDR2 FYNNEI. V gave up 6 bases and J gave up 0 bases, with 8 bases separating them. The CDR3 loop spans 13 amino acids.

V gene TRBV2 combines with J gene TRBJ2-7, with 8 bases lining up with TRBD2. J was trimmed by 0 bases and V by 6 bases; bases with no gene match: 4. In germline, CDR1 is SNHLY, CDR2 FYNNEI. This CDR3 is 14 amino acids long. The CDR3 here is CASRLAGSSYEQYV. Here the CDR3 DNA reads TGTGCCAGCAGATTAGCGGGAAGCTCCTACGAGCAGTACGTC.

DNA of the CDR3: TGTGCCATCAGTAGAAGGGCCCCCAACCAAGAGACCCAGTACTTC. Translating it yields CAISRRAPNQETQYF. The genes are TRBV10-3 and TRBJ2-5; no reliable D call. Trimming left V 5 bases short and J 0 bases short, with 13 bases between. Germline loops: CDR1 ENHRY, CDR2 SYGVKD. The CDR3 sequence is 15 residues long.

V usage is TRBV28 and J usage is TRBJ2-7, with D tentatively TRBD1 (6 bases). The CDR3 totals 13 residues. Trimming left V 6 bases short and J 1 base short, with 10 bases between. From germline, CDR1 is MDHEN and CDR2 SYDVKM. The CDR3 reads CASRPQGSYEQYF. CDR3 nucleotides: TGTGCCAGCAGGCCACAGGGTTCCTACGAGCAGTACTTC.

V is TRBV5-1 and J is TRBJ2-7, with D tentatively TRBD1 (6 bases). With 0 bases removed from V and 6 bases from J, the gap between germline ends came to 10 bases. Germline V gene sequence: CDR1 SGHRS, CDR2 YFSETQ. This CDR3 is built from 13 residues. The CDR3 DNA sequence: TGCGCCAGCAGCTTGGTGGGGGCGGGCGAGCAGTACTTC. Protein product: CASSLVGAGEQYF.

The CDR3 DNA reads as TGCGCCAGCAGCCCTAGGACAGGGGCTGGAAACACCATATATTTT. The encoded protein is CASSPRTGAGNTIYF. The chain employs TRBV4-1 and TRBJ1-3; 9 nucleotides align to TRBD1. From germline, CDR1 is MGHRA and CDR2 YSYEKL. Germline trimming cut 4 bases from V and 2 bases from J; bases unmatched to any gene: 3. The CDR3 spans 15 residues.

V is TRBV19 and J is TRBJ1-2, with 9 bases identical to TRBD1. Per the germline V gene, CDR1 is LNHDA and CDR2 is SQIVND (reference sequence). Trimming took 3 bases from V and 3 from J; bases not matched to a gene: 5. The CDR3 sequence is 15 residues long. CDR3 sequence (DNA): TGTGCCAGTAGTATTGTGCGGACAGGGGACTATGGCTACACCTTC. This codes for CASSIVRTGDYGYTF.

The chain recombines TRBV7-2 with TRBJ1-5; D call uncertain. Germline CDR1 SGHTA, CDR2 FQGNSA. The V end lost 5 bases, the J end lost 3 bases, and 5 bases lay between the germline ends. This CDR3 has 12 amino acids. CDR3 sequence: CASSGYNQPQHF. The CDR3 DNA is TGTGCCAGCAGCGGCTACAATCAGCCCCAGCATTTT.

The rearrangement joins TRBV6-6 to TRBJ1-2, with unresolved D. The V and J ends lost 2 bases and 8 bases respectively, with 12 bases between them. The CDR3 totals 13 residues. In germline, CDR1 is MNHNY, CDR2 SVGAGI (reference sequence). The CDR3 sequence: CASSYGSTSGYTF. The CDR3 bases are TGTGCCAGCAGTTACGGGTCGACTTCCGGCTACACCTTC.

The J gene is TRBJ1-4, the V gene TRBV19; no firm D call. With 3 bases removed from V and 10 bases from J, the gap between germline ends came to 12 bases. The CDR3 length is 13 residues. Germline values: CDR1 LNHDA, CDR2 SQIVND (reference sequence). CDR3 in amino acids: CASSIELSSKLFF. Written as DNA, the CDR3 is TGTGCCAGTAGTATCGAGCTCTCTTCAAAACTGTTTTTT.

V and J are TRBV2 and TRBJ2-2; TRBD1 or TRBD2 may be the D gene (5 bases each). Trimming cost V 5 bases and J 3 bases, with 10 bases left between them. This CDR3 has 14 amino acids. CDR1 and CDR2 from the germline V gene are SNHLY and FYNNEI. CDR3 DNA sequence: TGTGCCAGCAGTAAGGGACGGCACACCGGGGAGCTGTTTTTT. Its protein is CASSKGRHTGELFF.

This sequence joins TRBV30 and TRBJ2-1, with D perhaps TRBD2 (5 bases). The CDR3 is 13 amino acids. Deletions cut 6 bases from V and 2 bases from J, with 11 bases between. Germline V lookup: CDR1 GTSNPN, CDR2 SVGIG (reference sequence). The DNA of the CDR3 is TGTGCCTGCACTAGGGAGACCTACAATGAGCAGTTCTTC. Protein: CACTRETYNEQFF.

J is TRBJ1-2 and V is TRBV28; 9 positions agree with TRBD1. Germline V CDR1 and CDR2: MDHEN, SYDVKM. Trimming removed 5 bases from V and 4 bases from J; junction bases left unmatched: 8. This CDR3 region has 15 residues. The CDR3 spells CASSVGTGWSYGYTF. In DNA form, the CDR3 reads TGTGCCAGCAGTGTGGGGACAGGGTGGTCCTATGGCTACACCTTC.

This clone was observed a single time. The CDR3 DNA is TGTGCCAGCAGCGCACAGGGGGCTGAAGCTTTCTTT. It codes for CASSAQGAEAFF. The V call is TRBV9, the J call TRBJ1-1; TRBD1 agrees at 8 bases. The CDR3 is made up of 12 amino acids. Germline V gene sequence: CDR1 SGDLS, CDR2 YYNGEE. The V segment lost 3 bases and the J segment 6 bases; nucleotides outside the gene matches: 1.

This clone was counted a single time. The V gene is TRBV5-6, the J gene TRBJ2-3; 9 bases fit TRBD2. Germline CDR1 reads SGHDT; CDR2 reads YYEEEE. The CDR3 runs to 16 residues. Trimming removed 2 bases from V and 0 bases from J; junction bases left unmatched: 4. DNA for the CDR3: TGTGCCAGCAGCTTCAGCGGGAGGCGCAGCACAGATACGCAGTATTTT. This sequence encodes CASSFSGRRSTDTQYF.

The chain recombines TRBV5-6 with TRBJ2-1; D might be TRBD1 (5 bases). The length of the CDR3 is 15 residues. Germline values: CDR1 SGHDT, CDR2 YYEEEE. V was shortened by 0 bases and J by 1 base, with 8 bases between the two germline ends. This chain's CDR3 is CASSLVTVSYNEQFF. The CDR3 DNA sequence: TGTGCCAGCAGCTTGGTGACAGTTTCCTACAATGAGCAGTTCTTC.

This clone showed up just once. This chain joins TRBV30 and TRBJ2-5; a possible D gene is TRBD1 (5 bases). V lost 3 bases to trimming and J lost 1 base, with 9 bases between them. Germline V gene sequence: CDR1 GTSNPN, CDR2 SVGIG (reference sequence). The CDR3 spans 13 residues. The CDR3 coding sequence is TGTGCCTGGAGGATTAGGGGCCAAGAGACCCAGTACTTC. Its protein product is CAWRIRGQETQYF.

The sample holds a few counts of this clone. The rearrangement uses TRBV4-1 and TRBJ2-1; 7 positions match TRBD2. From germline, CDR1 is MGHRA and CDR2 YSYEKL. Unmatched junction bases numbered 17, after V lost 3 bases and J lost 9 bases. The CDR3 is made up of 17 amino acids. The CDR3: CASSHPNLSGRGGEQFF. The CDR3 DNA follows: TGCGCCAGCAGCCATCCGAACCTTAGCGGGCGAGGCGGTGAGCAGTTCTTC.